Listed below are T cell receptor beta chains from one sample, sequenced in a study of control samples from healthy donors and cancer patients. Repertoires were generated with immunoSEQ multiplex PCR, while TCRdb's copy carries only in-frame clones and drops some. The profile covers 100,000 to 150,000 clones, with 92% appearing a single time and around 2.1% taken by the ten largest. The sample taken for sequencing was blood. Receptor source: a woman aged 45 to 65 in good health. The CDR3 runs from the conserved cysteine through the conserved F or W. D genes are given only for firm matches. The size field is filled for only some rows; it gives once, few, many or a size class.

TRBJ2-3 | . | TRBV18 | . | TGTGCCAGCTCACCATATTCGGATACGCAGTATTTT | CASSPYSDTQYF
TRBJ1-2 | . | TRBV28 | once | TGTGCCAGCAGTTTTCGAGGGGCCGGCTACACCTTC | CASSFRGAGYTF
TRBJ2-1 | . | TRBV29-1 | . | TGCAGCACCGAACCCCAGTACAATGAGCAGTTCTTC | CSTEPQYNEQFF
TRBJ1-2 | . | TRBV28 | . | TGTGCCAGCAGTTACCCACGTCAAGGGTCAGGACATGGCTACACCTTC | CASSYPRQGSGHGYTF
TRBJ2-3 | TRBD2 | TRBV2 | few | TGTGCCAGCAGTGGGTCGGCTAGCGGCGCCCTACGCGCAGATACGCAGTATTTT | CASSGSASGALRADTQYF
TRBJ1-5 | TRBD1 | TRBV15 | . | TGTGCCACCAGCAGAGATCAGTGGACAGGGAACGACAATCAGCCCCAGCATTTT | CATSRDQWTGNDNQPQHF
TRBJ1-1 | TRBD1 | TRBV28 | . | TGTGCCAGCAGTTTAGATCAGGGGGTAGCTGAAGCTTTCTTT | CASSLDQGVAEAFF
TRBJ1-6 | . | TRBV11-2 | . | TGTGCCAGCAGTCGGGATAATTCACCCCTCCACTTT | CASSRDNSPLHF
TRBJ1-6 | . | TRBV6-4 | . | TGTGCCAGCAGTGAATTCGGCGGAAATTCACCCCTCCACTTT | CASSEFGGNSPLHF
TRBJ1-3 | . | TRBV7-8 | . | TGTGCCAGCAGGCAAGGAGGGACGACTGGAAACACCATATATTTT | CASRQGGTTGNTIYF
TRBJ1-1 | . | TRBV25-1 | . | TGTGCCAGCAGTGGGTCTATGAACACTGAAGCTTTCTTT | CASSGSMNTEAFF
TRBJ1-3 | TRBD1 | TRBV7-2 | . | TGTGCCAGCAGCTGGACAGGGGGTTTTGGAAACACCATATATTTT | CASSWTGGFGNTIYF
TRBJ1-1 | . | TRBV11-3 | . | TGTGCCAGCAGCCCATCGGGGGCGGGGACTGAAGCTTTCTTT | CASSPSGAGTEAFF
TRBJ2-3 | . | TRBV29-1 | . | TGCAGCGTTGAAGACACCCCAGGGGGGACAGATACGCAGTATTTT | CSVEDTPGGTDTQYF
TRBJ1-5 | . | TRBV30 | . | TGTGCCTGCAGGATCCAGGGTAGAGGGAATCAGCCCCAGCATTTT | CACRIQGRGNQPQHF
TRBJ1-4 | . | TRBV6-1 | . | TGTGCCAGCAGTGAATTCCAAAGTGAAAAACTGTTTTTT | CASSEFQSEKLFF
TRBJ1-6 | . | TRBV5-4 | . | TGTGCCAGCAGCTTGGACAGCTCCTATAATTCACCCCTCCACTTT | CASSLDSSYNSPLHF
TRBJ1-4 | . | TRBV28 | . | TGTGCCAGCAGCCCACGGGTCACAGACCCTTTTGGAAAACTGTTTTTT | CASSPRVTDPFGKLFF
TRBJ1-1 | . | TRBV5-1 | . | TGCGCCAGCAGCAAGGACACCCGAAACACTGAAGCTTTCTTT | CASSKDTRNTEAFF
TRBJ1-3 | . | TRBV7-9 | . | TGTGCCAGCAGCGCAAGTGTGGAATTGAAGGGAAACACCATATATTTT | CASSASVELKGNTIYF
TRBJ2-3 | TRBD1 | TRBV10-2 | . | TGCGCCAGCAGTGAGCTGAGGGGGCGTACGAGGCAGTATTTT | CASSELRGRTRQYF
TRBJ1-2 | . | TRBV5-6 | once | TGTGCCAGCAGCTTGGCAGGGTCCAGGGACATCTATGGCTACACCTTC | CASSLAGSRDIYGYTF
TRBJ1-2 | . | TRBV19 | . | TGTGCCAGTAGTGACGGCTATGACTACACCTTC | CASSDGYDYTF
TRBJ2-7 | . | TRBV6-2/TRBV6-3 | . | TGTGCCAGCAGTTACGCGGGGCCCTCCCCGAAAAACTACGAGCAGTACTTC | CASSYAGPSPKNYEQYF
TRBJ1-3 | TRBD1 | TRBV3-1/TRBV3-2 | . | TGTGCCAGCAGCCAGGGGACAGGGGGATACTCCATATATTTT | CASSQGTGGYSIYF
TRBJ1-6 | . | TRBV21-1 | . | TGTGCCAGCAGCCAATGGAGGAAATTCACCCTCCACTTT | CASSQWRKFTLHF
TRBJ1-6 | . | TRBV5-1 | . | TGCGCCAGCAGCTTGGATGCGGGTTCTAATTCACCCCTCCACTTT | CASSLDAGSNSPLHF
TRBJ1-1 | . | TRBV27 | once | TGTGCCAGCAGTCTCTTAGGCACCAAGAACACTGAAGCTTTCTTT | CASSLLGTKNTEAFF
TRBJ1-2 | TRBD1 | TRBV29-1 | . | TGCAGCGCTGACAGGGGCCCTTATGGCTACACCTTC | CSADRGPYGYTF
TRBJ2-5 | . | TRBV30 | . | TGTGCCTGGAGTGAGGGACGGCTGTACCAAGAGACCCAGTACTTC | CAWSEGRLYQETQYF
TRBJ1-2 | . | TRBV13 | . | TGTGCCAGCAGCCCTCGGCTAGCTAACTATGGCTACACCTTC | CASSPRLANYGYTF
TRBJ1-1 | TRBD1 | TRBV4-1 | . | TGCGCCAGCAGCTACCGCGGGACAGGGGTGATGAACACTGAAGCTTTCTTT | CASSYRGTGVMNTEAFF
TRBJ2-7 | . | TRBV7-8 | . | TGTGCCAGCAGCCCAGGGGGGACTACTTCCTACGAGCAGTACTTC | CASSPGGTTSYEQYF
TRBJ1-1 | . | TRBV30 | . | TGTGCCTGGACGGGAGGGGGCACTGAAGCTTTCTTT | CAWTGGGTEAFF
TRBJ1-2 | . | TRBV10-3 | . | TGTGCCATCAGAGAGTCGGGGGCAGGGGCCGACTACACCTTC | CAIRESGAGADYTF
TRBJ2-7 | . | TRBV20-1 | . | TGCAGTGCTGGTCGGGAGCAGTACTTC | CSAGREQYF
TRBJ2-7 | . | TRBV28 | . | TGTGCCAGCAGTTTATTGACCCTGAACCTTAGGGTTCGCGGCGAGCAGTACTTC | CASSLLTLNLRVRGEQYF
TRBJ1-1 | . | TRBV15 | once | TGTGCCACCAGCATCTATACAAATGGGGCTGAAGCTTTCTTT | CATSIYTNGAEAFF
TRBJ1-2 | TRBD1 | TRBV29-1 | . | TGCAGCGTTCCGGGACAGCAAACCTATGGCTACACCTTC | CSVPGQQTYGYTF
TRBJ1-2 | . | TRBV11-2 | . | TGTGCCAGCAGCTTAGATGGGGGGTCCTATGGCTACACCTTC | CASSLDGGSYGYTF
TRBJ2-1 | TRBD2 | TRBV28 | . | TGTGCCAGCAGTCATCTAGCGGATACCTACAATGAGCAGTTCTTC | CASSHLADTYNEQFF
TRBJ1-2 | TRBD1 | TRBV2 | . | TGTGCCACCGGGGGAACAGGGGCTACTGGCTACACCTTC | CATGGTGATGYTF
TRBJ2-7 | TRBD1 | TRBV6-5 | . | TGTGCCAGCACGGGGACAGTCTACAGCTCCTACGAGCAGTACTTC | CASTGTVYSSYEQYF
TRBJ1-3 | . | TRBV6-5 | . | TGTGCCAGCAGTCCTCAGGGTAGAAACACCATATATTTT | CASSPQGRNTIYF